These 11 T cell receptor beta chains came from one sample sequenced in a study of human T cells and chemical hapten exposure. Using its own MiXCR run on the RACE reads, TCRdb lists one record per CDR3 protein. The table has about 82,000 distinct CDR3 sequences, around 8.7% seen once; the top ten hold more than 1.5%. Time point indicated: healthy volunteer bleed at 6 weeks. Whole blood, unfractionated, served as the material for total RNA extraction. The sequencing sample was made of whole blood. These receptors all stem from a male donor in good health. Some clones in this sample may be carry-over from other donors' samples.

This rearrangement joins TRBV6-2 or TRBV6-3 to TRBJ2-1; 9 bases agree with TRBD1. Trimming at V came to 6 bases and at J to 15 bases, leaving 21 bases not matched to a gene. The CDR3 extends over 16 amino acids. Germline V gene data show CDR1 as MNHEY and CDR2 as SVGEGT. The DNA of the CDR3 is TGTGCCAGCAGCCCGCCCAAGGGGACAGGGTCTCGAGTTGGGTTCTTC. Amino acid sequence: CASSPPKGTGSRVGFF.

This clonotype was counted many times. The gene calls are TRBV6-5 and TRBJ1-5, with 7 bases matching TRBD1. V was clipped by 5 bases and J by 2 bases; unmatched bases: 9. There are 16 residues in the CDR3. CDR1 is MNHEY, CDR2 SVGAGI, per germline. As DNA, the CDR3 is TGTGCCAGCAGTGGCAGGGGGACGGGTGGCAATCAGCCCCAGCATTTT. This sequence encodes CASSGRGTGGNQPQHF.

This clonotype showed up just a few times. The rearrangement joins TRBV5-1 to TRBJ1-6, with 7 bases matching TRBD1. The V segment lost 4 bases and the J segment 0 bases; nucleotides outside the gene matches: 7. The CDR3 contains 17 residues. CDR1 and CDR2 (germline): SGHRS, YFSETQ. The CDR3 DNA reads TGCGCCAGCAGCAATGAAGACAGGGCCTCCTATAATTCACCCCTCCACTTT. Translated: CASSNEDRASYNSPLHF.

The V gene is TRBV2, the J gene TRBJ2-5; TRBD2 agrees at 7 bases. From germline, CDR1 is SNHLY and CDR2 FYNNEI. The J segment lost 5 bases and the V segment lost 6 bases, leaving 9 bases of the junction unmatched. This CDR3 region has 14 residues. The chain's CDR3 is CASRAPGTIETQYF. The CDR3 bases are TGTGCCAGCAGAGCCCCCGGGACTATCGAGACCCAGTACTTC.

This clonotype was seen many times. The chain combines TRBV10-3 with TRBJ2-5; D gene uncertain. V lost 5 bases and J lost 0, with 13 bases in between. This CDR3 contains 15 residues. CDR1 ENHRY and CDR2 SYGVKD come from the germline V gene. The CDR3 region is CAISSLRTDQETQYF. The CDR3 DNA sequence: TGTGCCATCAGTAGTCTGAGGACCGACCAAGAGACCCAGTACTTC.

In this sample, this clonotype turned up many times. The chain employs TRBV18 and TRBJ1-4; D is ambiguous. Germline loops: CDR1 KGHSH, CDR2 LQKENI. The CDR3 consists of 15 residues. Trimming cost V 2 bases and J 5 bases, with 12 bases left between them. CDR3 nucleotide sequence: TGTGCCAGCTCACCATCGTCGCAGATAAATGAAAAACTGTTTTTT. Translated: CASSPSSQINEKLFF. Filled out from reference TRBV18 and TRBJ1-4, the complete variable domain reads NAGVMQNPRHLVRRRGQEARLRCSPMKGHSHVYWYRQLPEEGLKFMVYLQKENIIDESGMPKERFSAEFPKEGPSILRIQQVVRGDSAAYFCASSPSSQINEKLFFGSGTQLSVL.

This clonotype was counted a few times. The chain uses TRBV7-2 and TRBJ2-4; D might be TRBD1 (6 bases). The ends were cut back, 3 bases at V and 4 bases at J, with 10 bases in the middle. The CDR3 spans 14 residues. From germline, CDR1 is SGHTA and CDR2 FQGNSA. The CDR3: CASSLGAGKNIQYF. The CDR3 DNA reads as TGTGCCAGCAGCTTGGGGGCAGGGAAAAACATTCAGTACTTC.

The rearrangement joins TRBV5-1 to TRBJ2-7, with TRBD2 matching 7 bases. CDR3 length equals 16 residues. Trimming at V came to 4 bases and at J to 0 bases, leaving 10 bases not matched to a gene. Per the germline V gene, CDR1 is SGHRS and CDR2 is YFSETQ. This CDR3 is CASSGAGTMHSYEQYF. As DNA, the CDR3 is TGCGCCAGCAGCGGCGCCGGGACTATGCACTCCTACGAGCAGTACTTC.

This clonotype was observed at least ten times. The chain links TRBV29-1 to TRBJ2-3, with TRBD2 matching over 10 bases. This CDR3 comprises 14 residues. Germline-derived CDR1 and CDR2 are SQVTM and ANQGSEA. V trimming: 6 bases; J trimming: 4 bases; junction bases outside the gene matches: 7. The CDR3 DNA follows: TGCAGCGTCCGACCTAGCGGGAGCGCAGATACGCAGTATTTT. This sequence encodes CSVRPSGSADTQYF.

The chain links TRBV5-1 to TRBJ2-1, with 13 bases matching TRBD2. The CDR3 loop spans 15 amino acids. The junction had 7 bases not matched to a gene; V was cut back by 4 bases and J by 9 bases. Germline V gene data show CDR1 as SGHRS and CDR2 as YFSETQ. CDR3 sequence reads: CASSPRTSGSIEQFF. The CDR3 DNA is TGCGCCAGCAGCCCGCGGACTAGCGGGAGTATTGAGCAGTTCTTC. The full variable domain, its missing parts supplied by reference TRBV5-1 and TRBJ2-1, is KAGVTQTPRYLIKTRGQQVTLSCSPISGHRSVSWYQQTPGQGLQFLFEYFSETQRNKGNFPGRFSGRQFSNSRSEMNVSTLELGDSALYLCASSPRTSGSIEQFFGPGTRLTVL.

The chain combines TRBV7-2 with TRBJ1-5, with D unresolved. Germline-derived CDR1 and CDR2 are SGHTA and FQGNSA. This CDR3 has 13 residues. Between the trimmed V and J ends, which lost 5 bases and 3 bases, there was a span of 8 bases. CDR3 residues: CASSPNNNQPQHF. In DNA form, the CDR3 reads TGTGCCAGCAGCCCTAACAACAATCAGCCCCAGCATTTT.